The following is a T cell receptor beta chain sequence with its context. These data come from a study of T cell repertoires in cytomegalovirus infection. Germline CDR1 reads SGHTA; CDR2 reads FQGNSA. The V end was cut by 1 base, the J end by 0 bases, with 12 bases between. The CDR3 length is 16 residues. TCRdb recomputed calls from the reads with MiXCR, one row per CDR3 protein. This table holds about 450,000 distinct CDR3 sequences, 31% found once. This clonotype was sampled from a human donor in good health (CMV status not recorded). Some clones in this sample may be carry-over from other donors' samples. The sequenced sample was PBMCs. The V gene is TRBV7-2, the J gene TRBJ1-1; D unclear. The CDR3 region is CASSLGSTPLNTEAFF. In nucleotides, the CDR3 is TGTGCCAGCAGCTTAGGTTCGACACCCCTGAACACTGAAGCTTTCTTT. The variable domain in full, with the rest retrieved from reference TRBV7-2 and TRBJ1-1, is GAGVSQSPSNKVTEKGKDVELRCDPISGHTALYWYRQSLGQGLEFLIYFQGNSAPDKSGLPSDRFSAERTGGSVSTLTIQRTQQEDSAVYLCASSLGSTPLNTEAFFGQGTRLTVV.